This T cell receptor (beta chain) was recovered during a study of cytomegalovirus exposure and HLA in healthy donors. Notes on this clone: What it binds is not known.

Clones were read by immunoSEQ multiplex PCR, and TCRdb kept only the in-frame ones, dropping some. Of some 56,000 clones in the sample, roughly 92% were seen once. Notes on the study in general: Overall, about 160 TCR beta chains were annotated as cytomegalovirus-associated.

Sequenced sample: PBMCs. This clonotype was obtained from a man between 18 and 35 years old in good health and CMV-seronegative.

CDR3 region: CSVEQLVRGTDTQYF. Written as DNA, the CDR3 is TGCAGCGTTGAACAGTTGGTCAGGGGCACAGATACGCAGTATTTT. This sequence joins TRBV29-1 and TRBJ2-3; D may be TRBD1 (5 bases). Trimming cost V 2 bases and J 1 base, with 13 bases left between them. CDR1 and CDR2 from the germline V gene are SQVTM and ANQGSEA. CDR3 length equals 15 residues.